Here is one TCR beta chain with its context. In the original processing: Amplified reference gene primers provided the basis for estimating nucleated cell counts. Assay: immunoSEQ multiplex PCR; the TCRdb copy retains only in-frame clones and omits some. The V and J calls and clone size were taken over from that table, and D and trimming were inferred from the DNA. The profile shows 240,000 or so clones, 86% of them singletons. The data derive from a study of blood T cell repertoires in COVID-19. Study summary: There were acute and convalescent COVID-19 samples, and they came from the United States, Italy and Spain. The cDNA or gDNA used as material had been derived from T cells, B-cell-depleted T cells, or PBMCs.

The CDR3 is 19 residues long. Per germline, CDR1 MGHRA and CDR2 YSYEKL. The J segment lost 5 bases and the V segment lost 0 bases, leaving 18 bases of the junction unmatched. This receptor was obtained from a woman aged 25-40 years who had recovered from COVID-19. The sample taken for sequencing was peripheral blood. The chain links TRBV4-1 to TRBJ1-1; 7 nucleotides match TRBD1. CDR3 nucleotide sequence: TGCGCCAGCAGCCAAGATTTGACAGGGCCCTTTACCCTAAGGACTGAAGCTTTCTTT. Its translation is CASSQDLTGPFTLRTEAFF.